Detailed here is one T cell receptor (beta chain). This sample is drawn from a study of shared clonotypes between healthy human individuals. In the source study's methods: ImmunoSEQ sequences covered only the junction and lacked quality scores; filtering therefore differed. This table comes from immunoSEQ multiplex PCR, and its TCRdb copy is limited to in-frame clones, with some not included. V, J and clone size reflect that table, while D and trimming were determined from the DNA. In the table there are 2,500,000 or so clones, around 93% of which are singletons. This CDR3 comprises 14 residues. Germline lookup yields CDR1 SGHTA and CDR2 FQGNSA. Trimming pared 1 base from V and 2 bases from J, leaving 8 bases between.

The sequenced material came from naive CD4+ T cells from PBMCs. Specified subset: CD45RA+ positively selected. The clonotype was recovered from a man younger than 35 in good health. Some clones in this sample may be carry-over from other donors' samples. The chain couples TRBV7-2 to TRBJ1-2; no clear D. The CDR3 DNA reads TGTGCCAGCAGCTTAGACGGGGAAAACTATGGCTACACCTTC. Translated: CASSLDGENYGYTF.